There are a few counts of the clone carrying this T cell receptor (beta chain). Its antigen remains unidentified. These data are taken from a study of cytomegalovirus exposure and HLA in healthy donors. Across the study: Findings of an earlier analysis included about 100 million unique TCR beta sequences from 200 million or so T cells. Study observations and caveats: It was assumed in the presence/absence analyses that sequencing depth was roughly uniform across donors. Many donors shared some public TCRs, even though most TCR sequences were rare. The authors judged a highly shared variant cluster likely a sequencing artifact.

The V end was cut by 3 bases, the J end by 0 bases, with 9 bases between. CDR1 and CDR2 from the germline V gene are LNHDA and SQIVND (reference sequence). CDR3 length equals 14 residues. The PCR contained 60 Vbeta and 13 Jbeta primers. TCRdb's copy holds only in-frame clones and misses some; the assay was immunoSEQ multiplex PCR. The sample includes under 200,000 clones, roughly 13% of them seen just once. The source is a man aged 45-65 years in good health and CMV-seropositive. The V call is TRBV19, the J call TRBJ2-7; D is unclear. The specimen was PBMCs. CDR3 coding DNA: TGTGCCAGTAGTATTGCACGAGACTCCTACGAGCAGTACTTC. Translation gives CASSIARDSYEQYF.